Below, 10 T cell receptor beta chains from the same sample are listed, as sequenced in a study of cytomegalovirus exposure and HLA in healthy donors. A multiplex PCR was run with 60 Vbeta primers and 13 Jbeta primers. Libraries were prepared by immunoSEQ multiplex PCR; TCRdb keeps only in-frame clonotypes and omits some of them. The sample gives approximately 170,000 clones, around 63% of which show up once; 3.5% to 5.5% is in the top ten. The sequencing input was PBMCs. These receptors all come from a woman aged 18-29 years in good health and CMV-seropositive.

The rearrangement joins TRBV30 to TRBJ2-7, with D possibly being TRBD1 (6 bases). The CDR3 has 13 amino acids. The germline gives CDR1 GTSNPN, CDR2 SVGIG (reference sequence). V lost 3 bases to trimming and J lost 9 bases, with 18 bases between them. CDR3 loop: CAWRNFRGRGQYF. The CDR3 DNA reads TGTGCCTGGAGGAACTTCAGGGGAAGGGGGCAGTACTTC.

The rearrangement joins TRBV28 to TRBJ2-5; weak D call: TRBD1 (6 bases). The CDR3 extends over 12 amino acids. The germline gives CDR1 MDHEN, CDR2 SYDVKM. V gave up 6 bases and J gave up 12 bases, with 17 bases separating them. CDR3 sequence: CASSRTDSWEYF. CDR3 nucleotide sequence: TGTGCCAGCAGCCGAACGGACAGTTGGGAGTACTTC.

The chain recombines TRBV6-1 with TRBJ2-1; 10 bases fit TRBD2. This CDR3 has 17 residues. Per the germline V gene, CDR1 is MNHNS and CDR2 is SASEGT. The trim removed 1 base at V and 9 bases at J, leaving 12 bases unmatched. The CDR3 loop reads CASSEGPAGGPLGEQFF. DNA for the CDR3: TGTGCCAGCAGTGAAGGGCCAGCGGGAGGGCCCCTGGGTGAGCAGTTCTTC.

J is TRBJ1-4 and V is TRBV6-1, with D perhaps TRBD1 (5 bases). Germline CDR1 reads MNHNS; CDR2 reads SASEGT. The ends were cut back, 2 bases at V and 7 bases at J, with 17 bases in the middle. This CDR3 is built from 16 residues. The DNA for the CDR3 is TGTGCCAGCAGTGAACCCAGGGATGTCGATGCTGAAAAACTGTTTTTT. It yields the protein CASSEPRDVDAEKLFF.

The J gene is TRBJ1-2, the V gene TRBV28; D not resolved. Trimming pared 3 bases from V and 6 bases from J, leaving 20 bases between. The germline V gene has CDR1 MDHEN and CDR2 SYDVKM. The CDR3 is 16 residues long. As DNA, the CDR3 is TGTGCCAGCAGTTTGGTCCCACTCGGGGTGCCCCATGGCTACACCTTC. Amino acids: CASSLVPLGVPHGYTF.

The chain uses TRBV4-2 and TRBJ1-3; 8 nucleotides line up with TRBD1. The CDR3 loop spans 15 amino acids. With 1 base clipped from V and 6 bases from J, the junction kept 5 bases outside the gene matches. The germline V gene encodes CDR1 LGHNA and CDR2 YNFKEQ. The CDR3 reads CASSQVDREANTIYF. In DNA form, the CDR3 reads TGTGCCAGCAGCCAAGTGGACAGGGAAGCAAACACCATATATTTT.

About this clone itself: The conserved phenylalanine or tryptophan is not found at the CDR3 terminus, so this likely reflects a read error. No DNA is shown, since the ends of the CDR3 on it are uncertain; the CDR3 is the one TCRdb lists. The V and J genes are TRBV4-2 and TRBJ1-1; the table's D call of TRBD1 was not tested on the DNA. Per the germline V gene, CDR1 is LGHNA and CDR2 is YNFKEQ. A total of 12 residues make up the CDR3, ends included. CDR3 residues: CASSLAGTGVRL.

This clone has just a few counts. The rearrangement joins TRBV15 to TRBJ1-1, with D perhaps TRBD1 (6 bases). The CDR3 has 18 residues. Germline values: CDR1 LNHNV, CDR2 YYDKDF (reference sequence). The V gene lost 2 bases and the J gene lost 0 bases, with 19 bases spanning the gap. Here the CDR3 DNA reads TGTGCCACCAGCAGATTAAGGGTCCCGGGACAAATGAACACTGAAGCTTTCTTT. The encoded protein is CATSRLRVPGQMNTEAFF.

This clone has just one count. J is TRBJ2-7 and V is TRBV19, with TRBD2 identical over 10 bases. The V gene's germline CDR1 is LNHDA and CDR2 SQIVND (reference sequence). V was clipped by 5 bases and J by 5 bases; unmatched bases: 15. CDR3 length equals 17 residues. This CDR3 is CASSEGELAGIGNEQYF. In nucleotides, the CDR3 is TGTGCCAGTAGTGAGGGGGAACTAGCGGGAATAGGAAACGAGCAGTACTTC.

The chain recombines TRBV27 with TRBJ2-5; 9 nucleotides match TRBD1. Unmatched junction bases numbered 9, after V lost 7 bases and J lost 3 bases. The CDR3 consists of 15 residues. Germline CDR1 reads MNHEY; CDR2 reads SMNVEV (reference sequence). The CDR3 region is CASTKTGGAEETQYF. The CDR3 region has the DNA TGTGCCAGCACCAAAACAGGGGGCGCGGAAGAGACCCAGTACTTC.